Included here is one T cell receptor (beta chain) sequence, with context. Sequencing was performed with immunoSEQ multiplex PCR; in TCRdb, only in-frame clones are kept and a portion is missing. The sample has around 100,000 clones, around nine tenths seen once. This record comes from a study of blood T cell repertoires in COVID-19. Looking at the study overall: Samples came from the United States, Italy and Spain, spanning acute and convalescent COVID-19.

The CDR3 spans 16 residues. The germline gives CDR1 MGHRA, CDR2 YSYEKL. V was cut by 4 bases and J by 0 bases, with 13 bases left in between. The V and J genes are TRBV4-1 and TRBJ1-3; a possible D gene is TRBD1 (6 bases). This clonotype was sampled from a human donor in a cohort sampled during active COVID-19. The sequencing input was peripheral blood. In nucleotides, the CDR3 is TGCGCCAGCAGCCGCTTGACAGGCAGCTCTGGAAACACCATATATTTT. It yields the protein CASSRLTGSSGNTIYF.